The 27 T cell receptor beta chains given below trace back to one sample, sequenced in a study of blood T cell repertoires in COVID-19. The protocol was immunoSEQ multiplex PCR, while the TCRdb copy is restricted to in-frame clones and leaves out a portion. The sample consists of roughly 140,000 clones, about 80% of them appearing once. The sequenced sample consisted of peripheral blood. The receptors shown here come from a man between 70 and 80 years old who had recovered from COVID-19.

The chain carries TRBV5-1 and TRBJ2-2, with D possibly matching TRBD1 (5 bases). With 0 bases removed from V and 6 bases from J, the gap between germline ends came to 15 bases. The CDR3 has 16 amino acids. Germline V gene sequence: CDR1 SGHRS, CDR2 YFSETQ. The chain's CDR3 is CASSLEGIALSGELFF. The DNA of the CDR3 is TGCGCCAGCAGCTTGGAGGGGATAGCATTATCCGGGGAGCTGTTTTTT.

In DNA, the CDR3 is TGTGCCAGCAGTTTAAATCCTTACGAGCAGTACTTC. The encoded protein is CASSLNPYEQYF. V and J are TRBV28 and TRBJ2-7, with D hard to call. The CDR3 spans 12 residues. Germline CDR1 is MDHEN and CDR2 is SYDVKM. The ends were cut back, 2 bases at V and 4 bases at J, with 6 bases in the middle.

The chain recombines TRBV5-1 with TRBJ2-2; 13 bases align to TRBD2. The germline gives CDR1 SGHRS, CDR2 YFSETQ. V lost 4 bases to trimming and J lost 5 bases; unmatched junction nucleotides: 5. This CDR3 is 16 amino acids long. CDR3 protein: CASSPGLAGHTGELFF. The DNA of the CDR3 is TGCGCCAGCAGCCCGGGACTAGCGGGACATACCGGGGAGCTGTTTTTT.

The V gene is TRBV2, the J gene TRBJ2-1; 8 bases align to TRBD2. With V trimmed by 8 bases and J by 5 bases, 5 bases remained unmatched. The CDR3 totals 13 residues. Per germline, CDR1 SNHLY and CDR2 FYNNEI. The CDR3 protein is CASSGTSNNEQFF. In nucleotides, the CDR3 is TGTGCCAGCTCCGGGACTAGTAACAATGAGCAGTTCTTC.

The rearrangement uses TRBV15 and TRBJ2-5; 8 bases are shared with TRBD1. The germline gives CDR1 LNHNV, CDR2 YYDKDF (reference sequence). The V gene end was trimmed by 1 base and the J gene end by 1 base; junction bases not matched to a gene: 5. There are 16 residues in the CDR3. In DNA, the CDR3 is TGTGCCACCAGCAGAGGGACAGGGTCTTTCCAAGAGACCCAGTACTTC. It codes for CATSRGTGSFQETQYF.

This clone was seen ten or more times. The V and J genes are TRBV6-2 or TRBV6-3 and TRBJ1-6; 7 positions match TRBD1. The CDR3 totals 14 residues. J gave up 8 bases and V 5 bases, and 6 bases lay outside the gene matches. Germline CDR1 is MNHEY and CDR2 is SVGEGT. CDR3 residues: CASSTRDSYSPLHF. CDR3 DNA sequence: TGTGCCAGCAGTACCCGGGACAGTTATTCACCCCTCCACTTT.

This rearrangement joins TRBV6-5 to TRBJ2-2; 13 bases match TRBD2. Germline values: CDR1 MNHEY, CDR2 SVGAGI. CDR3 length: 15 residues. J was trimmed by 6 bases and V by 6 bases; bases with no gene match: 4. DNA of the CDR3: TGTGCCAGCAGACGACTAGCGGGAGGACCCGGGGAGCTGTTTTTT. Protein product: CASRRLAGGPGELFF.

This clone appeared a few times. The chain combines TRBV19 with TRBJ1-2, with 8 nucleotides matching TRBD1. This CDR3 has 14 residues. J was trimmed by 0 bases and V by 5 bases; bases with no gene match: 2. From germline, CDR1 is LNHDA and CDR2 SQIVND (reference sequence). The CDR3 loop reads CASSRQGTNYGYTF. CDR3 sequence (DNA): TGTGCCAGTAGTCGACAGGGGACTAACTATGGCTACACCTTC.

This chain's CDR3 is CASSQWLDSGNQPQHF. For the CDR3, the DNA is TGTGCCAGCAGCCAATGGCTTGACTCGGGAAACCAGCCCCAGCATTTT. The chain couples TRBV16 to TRBJ1-5; no clear D. Germline CDR1 is KGHSY and CDR2 is FQNENV. The germline V and J ends were trimmed by 1 base and 7 bases, with 17 bases remaining between them. The CDR3 runs 16 residues.

This clone has just a few counts. The chain recombines TRBV12-3 or TRBV12-4 with TRBJ1-6; no reliable D call. The CDR3 sequence is 13 residues long. Trimming pared 3 bases from V and 12 bases from J, leaving 12 bases between. The CDR3 loop is CASSFSRDEPLHF. The CDR3 DNA reads as TGTGCCAGCAGTTTCTCCCGAGATGAACCCCTCCACTTT.

This chain links TRBV3-1 (or the pseudogene TRBV3-2) with TRBJ1-2; 8 bases agree with TRBD1. The CDR3 extends over 16 amino acids. V was clipped by 4 bases and J by 3 bases; unmatched bases: 10. Germline V gene data show CDR1 as LGHDT and CDR2 as YNNKEL (reference sequence). CDR3 nucleotides: TGTGCCAGCAGCCCGACAGGGGCCCGATTTCACTATGGCTACACCTTC. Its protein is CASSPTGARFHYGYTF.

This clone was found a few times. The rearrangement joins TRBV4-1 to TRBJ2-7; a possible D gene is TRBD1 (5 bases). V was clipped by 1 base and J by 3 bases, with 10 bases between them. Germline V CDR1 and CDR2: MGHRA, YSYEKL. This CDR3 is 14 amino acids long. For the CDR3, the DNA is TGCGCCAGCAGCCAAGTTCAGGGTGACTACGAGCAGTACTTC. Protein sequence: CASSQVQGDYEQYF.

This chain connects TRBV19 to TRBJ2-3; the match to TRBD2 covers 7 bases. Trimming removed 0 bases from V and 2 bases from J; junction bases left unmatched: 8. Germline V gives CDR1 LNHDA, CDR2 SQIVND (reference sequence). CDR3 length: 17 amino acids. CDR3 loop: CASSIDVPSGITDTQYF. CDR3 DNA: TGTGCCAGTAGTATAGATGTTCCTAGCGGCATCACAGATACGCAGTATTTT.

This chain connects TRBV2 to TRBJ2-5; TRBD1 matches at 8 bases. Germline trimming cut 6 bases from V and 7 bases from J; bases unmatched to any gene: 13. CDR1 is SNHLY, CDR2 FYNNEI, per germline. CDR3 length: 15 residues. The CDR3 sequence: CASRPDRGKDGTQYF. DNA of the CDR3: TGTGCCAGCAGACCCGACAGGGGTAAAGACGGGACCCAGTACTTC.

This chain links TRBV27 with TRBJ1-5; no clear D. CDR1 MNHEY and CDR2 SMNVEV come from the germline V gene (reference sequence). The CDR3 sequence is 13 residues long. Trimming removed 2 bases from V and 2 bases from J, with 4 bases in between. This CDR3 reads CASSLQGNQPQHF. Written as DNA, the CDR3 is TGTGCCAGCAGTTTACAGGGCAATCAGCCCCAGCATTTT.

The V gene is TRBV6-5, the J gene TRBJ1-5; maybe TRBD1 (5 bases). The V end lost 11 bases, the J end lost 3 bases, and 20 bases lay between the germline ends. Germline V gives CDR1 MNHEY, CDR2 SVGAGI. This CDR3 has 15 amino acids. The CDR3 DNA is TGTGCCGCAAGACCCGGGGGACGGAACAATCAGCCCCAGCATTTT. Amino acid sequence: CAARPGGRNNQPQHF.

The V call is TRBV4-3, the J call TRBJ2-2, with a weak D call TRBD2 (5 bases). Trimming removed 1 base at V and 0 bases at J, with 12 bases between. CDR3 length: 17 amino acids. The germline CDR1 and CDR2 sequences are LGHNA and YSLEER. The CDR3 here is CASSQGPTGANTGELFF. Here the CDR3 DNA reads TGCGCCAGCAGCCAAGGTCCCACCGGGGCGAACACCGGGGAGCTGTTTTTT.

The V call is TRBV21-1, the J call TRBJ1-1; TRBD1 is the table's D call and was not checked against the DNA. TRBV21-1 is deemed a pseudogene. The CDR3 totals 12 residues. CDR3: CASSRDSTEAFF. The CDR3, as DNA: TGTGCCAGCAGCAGGGACAGCACTGAAGCTTTCTTT.

The CDR3 region has the DNA TGTGCTAGTGGTTTGTCGGAGTGGCAGTTCTTC. This sequence encodes CASGLSEWQFF. The chain has TRBV12-5 and TRBJ2-1; D remains unclear. From germline, CDR1 is LGHNT and CDR2 FRNRAP. V was cut by 2 bases and J by 12 bases, with 8 bases left in between. This CDR3 has 11 residues.

CDR3 sequence reads: CASSSGSGQVFDETQYF. For the CDR3, the DNA is TGTGCCAGCAGCTCCGGATCCGGACAGGTGTTTGACGAGACCCAGTACTTC. J is TRBJ2-5 and V is TRBV11-2; 7 nucleotides match TRBD1. V shed 4 bases, J shed 5 bases, and the junction held 16 bases outside the gene matches. The CDR3 covers 17 residues. Germline CDR1 is SGHAT and CDR2 is FQNNGV.

The chain uses TRBV7-6 and TRBJ1-5, with D tentatively TRBD1 (5 bases). The germline V gene encodes CDR1 SGHVS and CDR2 FNYEAQ. Trimming stripped 1 base from V and 0 bases from J, with 10 bases between. This CDR3 spans 16 amino acids. This CDR3 reads CASSLGGQYSNQPQHF. The CDR3 nucleotides are TGTGCCAGCAGCTTAGGGGGCCAGTATAGCAATCAGCCCCAGCATTTT.

The chain has TRBV7-3 and TRBJ2-3; 10 bases are a match to TRBD2. Germline V gene data show CDR1 as SGHTA and CDR2 as FQGTGA. V lost 2 bases, J lost 5 bases, and 4 bases stayed unmatched. CDR3 length equals 15 residues. The CDR3 nucleotides read TGTGCCAGCAGCTTACTAGCGGGAGCGGAAGATACGCAGTATTTT. Translation: CASSLLAGAEDTQYF.

The J gene is TRBJ2-7, the V gene TRBV6-2 or TRBV6-3; 10 bases align to TRBD1. CDR1 and CDR2 from the germline V gene are MNHEY and SVGEGT. The V segment lost 0 bases and the J segment 3 bases; nucleotides outside the gene matches: 8. The CDR3 spans 17 residues. The CDR3 coding sequence is TGTGCCAGCAGTTACTCGATCATGGGGACAGGGGACTACGAGCAGTACTTC. Protein: CASSYSIMGTGDYEQYF.

This clone was observed a few times. V is TRBV27 and J is TRBJ2-7, with TRBD2 matching 9 bases. Germline V gene lookup returns CDR1 MNHEY and CDR2 SMNVEV (reference sequence). This CDR3 comprises 13 residues. V was clipped by 8 bases and J by 5 bases; unmatched bases: 7. The CDR3 sequence: CASPWLAGNEQYF. In DNA form, the CDR3 reads TGTGCCAGCCCTTGGCTAGCGGGAAACGAGCAGTACTTC.

The CDR3 is CASRLLQDEKLFF. CDR3 in DNA: TGCGCCAGCAGACTTCTCCAGGATGAAAAACTGTTTTTT. The rearrangement links TRBV5-1 to TRBJ1-4; D unclear. The CDR3 loop spans 13 amino acids. Germline CDR1 SGHRS, CDR2 YFSETQ. Trimming stripped 5 bases from V and 6 bases from J, with 11 bases between.

V usage is TRBV13 and J usage is TRBJ2-7; possibly TRBD2 for D (6 bases). Germline lookup yields CDR1 PRHDT and CDR2 FYEKMQ (reference sequence). This CDR3 is 13 amino acids long. V gave up 5 bases and J gave up 7 bases, with 15 bases separating them. Written as DNA, the CDR3 is TGTGCCAGCAGCGGAGGGGCCCCCTGGGAGCAGTACTTC. As protein: CASSGGAPWEQYF.

V gene TRBV5-1 combines with J gene TRBJ2-2; D is perhaps TRBD1 (6 bases). The V end lost 9 bases, the J end lost 4 bases, and 13 bases lay between the germline ends. CDR1 and CDR2 (germline): SGHRS, YFSETQ. CDR3 length: 13 amino acids. The chain's CDR3 is CATSGDPTGELFF. The CDR3 region has the DNA TGCGCCACCTCAGGGGACCCCACCGGGGAGCTGTTTTTT.